This TCR beta chain was observed in a study of cytomegalovirus exposure and HLA in healthy donors. Study outcomes and limitations: Most TCR sequences were seen very rarely across donors, but some public TCRs occurred in many. Later analysis indicated greater clonal expansion among HLA-associated TCR beta chains than among equally common other chains. As a later analysis revealed, the rate of TCR association differed by HLA locus, with DRB1 most and HLA-C fewest. According to an earlier analysis, most TCR beta V segments yielded productive rearrangements about 90% or about 30% of the time.

The CDR3 covers 14 residues. V trimming: 3 bases; J trimming: 6 bases; junction bases outside the gene matches: 6. The germline V gene encodes CDR1 SGHRS and CDR2 YFSETQ. Primers included in the PCR were 60 Vbeta and 13 Jbeta primers. The protocol was immunoSEQ multiplex PCR, while the TCRdb copy is restricted to in-frame clones and leaves out a portion. The sample holds under 200,000 clones, around 77% seen once. Turning to this clone: What it binds is unknown.

The chain employs TRBV5-1 and TRBJ2-7; 10 bases are a match to TRBD1. Input material: PBMCs. The sequence came from a man in his 60s in good health and CMV-seronegative. DNA of the CDR3: TGCGCCAGCAGCTCCGGACAGGGGGGAGGCGAGCAGTACTTC. Amino acid sequence: CASSSGQGGGEQYF.